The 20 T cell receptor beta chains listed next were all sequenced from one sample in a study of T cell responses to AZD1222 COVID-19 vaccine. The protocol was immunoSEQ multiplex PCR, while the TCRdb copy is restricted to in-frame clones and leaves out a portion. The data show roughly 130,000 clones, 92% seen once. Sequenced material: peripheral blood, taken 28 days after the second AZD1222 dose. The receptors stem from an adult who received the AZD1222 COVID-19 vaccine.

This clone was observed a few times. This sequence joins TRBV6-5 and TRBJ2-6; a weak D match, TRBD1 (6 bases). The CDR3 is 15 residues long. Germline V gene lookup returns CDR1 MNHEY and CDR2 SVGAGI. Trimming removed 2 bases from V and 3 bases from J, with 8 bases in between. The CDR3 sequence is CASSYQGLGANVLTF. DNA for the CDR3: TGTGCCAGCAGTTACCAGGGGCTTGGGGCCAACGTCCTGACTTTC.

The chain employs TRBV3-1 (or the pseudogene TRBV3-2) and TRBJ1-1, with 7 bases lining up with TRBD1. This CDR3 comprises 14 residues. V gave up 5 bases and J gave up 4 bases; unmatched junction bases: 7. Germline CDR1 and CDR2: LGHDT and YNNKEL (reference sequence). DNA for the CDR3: TGTGCCAGCAGCTACAGGGGCGGCATCACTGAAGCTTTCTTT. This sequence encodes CASSYRGGITEAFF.

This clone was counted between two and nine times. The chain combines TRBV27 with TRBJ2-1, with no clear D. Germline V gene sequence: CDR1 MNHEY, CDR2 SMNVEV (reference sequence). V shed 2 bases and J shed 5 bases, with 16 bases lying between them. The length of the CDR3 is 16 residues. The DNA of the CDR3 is TGTGCCAGCAGTTTAGATTTGGGTAATCCGGACAATGAGCAGTTCTTC. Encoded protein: CASSLDLGNPDNEQFF.

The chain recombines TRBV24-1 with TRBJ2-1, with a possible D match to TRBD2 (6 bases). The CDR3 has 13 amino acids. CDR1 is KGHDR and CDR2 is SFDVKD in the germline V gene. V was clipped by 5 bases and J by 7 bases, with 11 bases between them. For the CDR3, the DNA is TGTGCCACCAGTGGGGTAGGAGGGAATGAGCAGTTCTTC. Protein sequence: CATSGVGGNEQFF.

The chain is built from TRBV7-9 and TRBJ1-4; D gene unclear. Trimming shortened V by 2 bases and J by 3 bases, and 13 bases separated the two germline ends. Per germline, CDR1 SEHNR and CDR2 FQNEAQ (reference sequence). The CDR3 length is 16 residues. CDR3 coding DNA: TGTGCCAGCAGCTTAAAGACAACAGCTCCTAATGAAAAACTGTTTTTT. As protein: CASSLKTTAPNEKLFF.

The CDR3 sequence: CASSLSVLLAGGTDTQYF. The CDR3 coding sequence is TGTGCCAGCAGTTTATCCGTCCTGCTTGCGGGGGGAACAGATACGCAGTATTTT. The genes are TRBV27 and TRBJ2-3, with TRBD2 identical over 8 bases. The junction had 11 bases not matched to a gene; V was cut back by 0 bases and J by 3 bases. The CDR3 extends over 18 amino acids. CDR1 is MNHEY, CDR2 SMNVEV, per germline (reference sequence).

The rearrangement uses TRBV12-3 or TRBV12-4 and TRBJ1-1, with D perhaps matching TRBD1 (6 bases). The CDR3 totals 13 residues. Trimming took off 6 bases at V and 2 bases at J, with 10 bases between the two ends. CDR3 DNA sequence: TGTGCCAGCAGACGGACAGAAAACACTGAAGCTTTCTTT. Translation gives CASRRTENTEAFF.

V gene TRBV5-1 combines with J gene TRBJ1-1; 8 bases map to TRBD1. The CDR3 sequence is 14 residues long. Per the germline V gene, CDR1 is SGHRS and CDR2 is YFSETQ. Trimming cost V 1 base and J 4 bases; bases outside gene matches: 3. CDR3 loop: CASSLTGGGTEAFF. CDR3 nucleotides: TGCGCCAGCAGCTTGACAGGGGGAGGCACTGAAGCTTTCTTT.

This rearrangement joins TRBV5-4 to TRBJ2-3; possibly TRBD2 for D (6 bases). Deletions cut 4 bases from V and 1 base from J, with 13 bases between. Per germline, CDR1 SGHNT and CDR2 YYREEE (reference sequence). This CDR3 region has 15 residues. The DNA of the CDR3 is TGTGCCAGCAGCCGGGCCTCGGGGGGCACAGATACGCAGTATTTT. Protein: CASSRASGGTDTQYF. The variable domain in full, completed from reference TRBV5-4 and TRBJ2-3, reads ETGVTQSPTHLIKTRGQQVTLRCSSQSGHNTVSWYQQALGQGPQFIFQYYREEENGRGNFPPRFSGLQFPNYSSELNVNALELDDSALYLCASSRASGGTDTQYFGPGTRLTVL.

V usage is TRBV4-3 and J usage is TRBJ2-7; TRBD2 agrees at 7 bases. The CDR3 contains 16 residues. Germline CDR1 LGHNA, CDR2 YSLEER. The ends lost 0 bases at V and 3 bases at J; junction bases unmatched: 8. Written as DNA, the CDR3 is TGCGCCAGCAGCCAAGATAACCCCGGGGGGTTCTACGAGCAGTACTTC. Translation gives CASSQDNPGGFYEQYF.

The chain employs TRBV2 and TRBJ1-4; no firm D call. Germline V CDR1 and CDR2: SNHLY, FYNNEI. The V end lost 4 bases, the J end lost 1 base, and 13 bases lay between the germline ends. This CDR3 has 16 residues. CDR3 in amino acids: CASSVRALGTNEKLFF. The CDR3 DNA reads TGTGCCAGCAGTGTCCGGGCTCTCGGAACTAATGAAAAACTGTTTTTT. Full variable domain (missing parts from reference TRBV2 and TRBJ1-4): EPEVTQTPSHQVTQMGQEVILRCVPISNHLYFYWYRQILGQKVEFLVSFYNNEISEKSEIFDDQFSVERPDGSNFTLKIRSTKLEDSAMYFCASSVRALGTNEKLFFGSGTQLSVL.

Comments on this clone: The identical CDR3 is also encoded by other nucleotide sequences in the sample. The CDR3 DNA sequence: TGTGCCAGCAGCCGGGACAGCGAAACCTACGAGCAGTACTTC. Translating gives CASSRDSETYEQYF. The chain links TRBV6-5 to TRBJ2-7, with 7 bases lining up with TRBD1. Trimming removed 6 bases from V and 2 bases from J; junction bases left unmatched: 7. The CDR3 is 14 amino acids. The germline V gene encodes CDR1 MNHEY and CDR2 SVGAGI.

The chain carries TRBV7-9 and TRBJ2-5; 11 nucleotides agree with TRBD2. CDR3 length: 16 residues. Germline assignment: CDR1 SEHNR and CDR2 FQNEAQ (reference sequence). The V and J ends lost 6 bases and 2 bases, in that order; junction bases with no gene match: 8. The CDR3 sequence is CASRSPASGGQETQYF. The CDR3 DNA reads TGTGCCAGCAGATCCCCGGCTAGCGGGGGGCAAGAGACCCAGTACTTC.

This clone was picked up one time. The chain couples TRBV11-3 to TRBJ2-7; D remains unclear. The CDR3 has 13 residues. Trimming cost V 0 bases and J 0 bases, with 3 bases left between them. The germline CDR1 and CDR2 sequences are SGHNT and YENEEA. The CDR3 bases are TGTGCCAGCAGCTTAGATACCTCCTACGAGCAGTACTTC. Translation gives CASSLDTSYEQYF.

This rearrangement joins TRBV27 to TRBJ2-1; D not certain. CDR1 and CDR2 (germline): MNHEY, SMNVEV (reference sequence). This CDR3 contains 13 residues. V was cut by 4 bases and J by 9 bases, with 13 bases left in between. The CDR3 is CASSSGGVGEQFF. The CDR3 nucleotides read TGTGCCAGCAGTTCAGGTGGCGTAGGTGAGCAGTTCTTC.

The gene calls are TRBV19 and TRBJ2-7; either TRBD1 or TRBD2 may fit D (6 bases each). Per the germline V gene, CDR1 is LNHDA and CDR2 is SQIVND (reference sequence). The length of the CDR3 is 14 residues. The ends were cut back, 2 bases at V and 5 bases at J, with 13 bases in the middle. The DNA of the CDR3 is TGTGCCAGTAGTATAACGGGGGCGCCGAACGAGCAGTACTTC. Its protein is CASSITGAPNEQYF.

DNA of the CDR3: TGTGCCAGCAGCTTATCCGGACTAGTAGATGAGCAGTTCTTC. Amino acids: CASSLSGLVDEQFF. The V call is TRBV7-2, the J call TRBJ2-1, with 7 bases lining up with TRBD2. The CDR3 consists of 14 residues. With V trimmed by 2 bases and J by 8 bases, 6 bases remained unmatched. From germline, CDR1 is SGHTA and CDR2 FQGNSA.

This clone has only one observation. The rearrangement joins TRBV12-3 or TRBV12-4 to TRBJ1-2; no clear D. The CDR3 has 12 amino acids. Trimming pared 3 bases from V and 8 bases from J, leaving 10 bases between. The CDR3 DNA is TGTGCCAGCAGTTTGCCGGGAAGAGGCTACACCTTC. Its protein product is CASSLPGRGYTF.

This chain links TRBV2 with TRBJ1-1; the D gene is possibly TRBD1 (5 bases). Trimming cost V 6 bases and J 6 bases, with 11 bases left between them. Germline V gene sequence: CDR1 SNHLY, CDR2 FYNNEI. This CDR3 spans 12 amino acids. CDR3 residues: CASSDIGAEAFF. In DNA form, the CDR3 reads TGTGCCAGCAGCGATATAGGGGCTGAAGCTTTCTTT.

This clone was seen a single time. CDR3 residues: CASSSDPAGGTEAFF. CDR3 nucleotide sequence: TGTGCCAGCAGCTCCGACCCGGCAGGGGGCACTGAAGCTTTCTTT. This chain links TRBV5-4 with TRBJ1-1, with 7 bases fitting TRBD1. This CDR3 comprises 15 residues. V dropped 3 bases and J dropped 4; count of bases not matched to a gene: 9. Germline V CDR1 and CDR2: SGHNT, YYREEE (reference sequence).